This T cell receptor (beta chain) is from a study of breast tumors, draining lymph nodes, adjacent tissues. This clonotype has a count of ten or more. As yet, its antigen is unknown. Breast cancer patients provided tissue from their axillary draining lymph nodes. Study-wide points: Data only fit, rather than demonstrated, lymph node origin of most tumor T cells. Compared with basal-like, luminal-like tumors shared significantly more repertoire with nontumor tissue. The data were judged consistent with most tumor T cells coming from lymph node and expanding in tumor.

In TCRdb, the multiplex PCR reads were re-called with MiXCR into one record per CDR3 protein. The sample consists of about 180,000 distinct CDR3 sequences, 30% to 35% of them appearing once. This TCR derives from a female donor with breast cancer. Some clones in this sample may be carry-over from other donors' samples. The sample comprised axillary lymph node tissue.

The CDR3 reads CASSSKGLGGGETQYF. DNA for the CDR3: TGTGCCAGCAGTTCTAAGGGGTTAGGGGGCGGGGAGACCCAGTACTTC. The V gene is TRBV7-3, the J gene TRBJ2-5, with 7 positions matching TRBD1. The CDR3 length is 16 residues. Germline V CDR1 and CDR2: SGHTA, FQGTGA. After removal of 6 bases from V and 5 bases from J, the junction contained 15 bases not matched to a gene.